This TCR beta chain stems from a study of T cell changes during pregnancy in multiple sclerosis. Using immunoSEQ multiplex PCR, the repertoire was profiled, and TCRdb retains in-frame clones only, with some absent. The data hold around 36,000 clones, with 91% observed a single time. Deletions cut 5 bases from V and 0 bases from J, with 7 bases between. This CDR3 is built from 13 residues. The germline V gene encodes CDR1 MDHEN and CDR2 SYDVKM. The chain combines TRBV28 with TRBJ1-2; possible D gene TRBD1, 6 bases. The TCR sequence derives from a female donor with multiple sclerosis, enrolled in a pregnancy study. Material: CD8+ T cells from peripheral blood mononuclear cells, obtained before pregnancy. Here the CDR3 reads CASSTGTNYGYTF. Here the CDR3 DNA reads TGTGCCAGCAGTACAGGGACTAACTATGGCTACACCTTC.